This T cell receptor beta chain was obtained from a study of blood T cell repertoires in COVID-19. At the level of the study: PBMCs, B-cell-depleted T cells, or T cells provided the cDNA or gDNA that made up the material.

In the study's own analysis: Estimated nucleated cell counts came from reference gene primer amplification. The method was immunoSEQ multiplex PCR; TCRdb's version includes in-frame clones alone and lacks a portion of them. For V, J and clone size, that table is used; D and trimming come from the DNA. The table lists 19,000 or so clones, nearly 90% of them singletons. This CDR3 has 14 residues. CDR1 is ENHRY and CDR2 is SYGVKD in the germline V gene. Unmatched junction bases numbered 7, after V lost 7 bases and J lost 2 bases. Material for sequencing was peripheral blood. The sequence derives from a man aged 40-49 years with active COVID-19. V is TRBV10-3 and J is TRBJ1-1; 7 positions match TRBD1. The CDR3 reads CAINRDSFNTEAFF. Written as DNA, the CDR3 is TGTGCCATCAATCGGGACAGCTTCAACACTGAAGCTTTCTTT.